These 18 T cell receptor beta chains came from one sample sequenced in a study of blood T cell repertoires in COVID-19. Clones were sequenced by immunoSEQ multiplex PCR, and TCRdb holds only the in-frame ones, with some missing. The data show 40,000 to 55,000 clones, with roughly 84% seen just once and about 4.3% held by the top ten. Sample: peripheral blood. These receptors all stem from a man aged 45 to 65 with active COVID-19.

The genes are TRBV11-2 and TRBJ1-1; 9 nucleotides line up with TRBD1. V lost 3 bases and J lost 5; bases outside the gene matches: 7. The CDR3 loop spans 15 amino acids. Per the germline V gene, CDR1 is SGHAT and CDR2 is FQNNGV. The CDR3 sequence is CASSFVSTGGTEAFF. The CDR3 nucleotides read TGTGCCAGCAGCTTCGTATCGACAGGGGGGACTGAAGCTTTCTTT.

This clone appeared once. The rearrangement uses TRBV5-1 and TRBJ1-1; 12 nucleotides match TRBD1. Trimming took 4 bases from V and 3 from J; bases not matched to a gene: 10. Germline CDR1 and CDR2: SGHRS and YFSETQ. The CDR3 loop spans 17 amino acids. CDR3 bases: TGCGCCAGCAGCCCGGGACAGGGGGCATATTCGGACACTGAAGCTTTCTTT. Translating gives CASSPGQGAYSDTEAFF.

This chain connects TRBV28 to TRBJ2-5, with TRBD2 matching over 9 bases. The V segment lost 2 bases and the J segment 2 bases; nucleotides outside the gene matches: 6. Germline V gives CDR1 MDHEN, CDR2 SYDVKM. This CDR3 has 16 amino acids. The CDR3, as DNA: TGTGCCAGCAGTTTACCCATTAGCGGGGGTCAAGAGACCCAGTACTTC. It is translated as CASSLPISGGQETQYF.

The CDR3 region is CASSFDRGPFEAFF. CDR3 sequence (DNA): TGTGCCAGCAGCTTCGACAGGGGTCCGTTTGAAGCTTTCTTT. The chain carries TRBV11-2 and TRBJ1-1; 8 positions match TRBD1. The CDR3 is 14 amino acids. Losses at the gene ends were 3 bases for V and 7 bases for J; bases not matched to a gene: 7. Germline V gene lookup returns CDR1 SGHAT and CDR2 FQNNGV.

This chain joins TRBV18 and TRBJ2-7; a possible D gene is TRBD1 (6 bases). Germline V CDR1 and CDR2: KGHSH, LQKENI. V gave up 0 bases and J gave up 7 bases, with 10 bases separating them. The CDR3 contains 13 residues. Written as DNA, the CDR3 is TGTGCCAGCTCACCACCATCAACAGGGGAGCAGTACTTC. It codes for CASSPPSTGEQYF.

V gene TRBV28 combines with J gene TRBJ2-7, with TRBD1 as a possible D gene (6 bases). Looked up from germline, CDR1 is MDHEN and CDR2 is SYDVKM. The CDR3 is 12 residues long. V was cut by 6 bases and J by 2 bases, with 8 bases left in between. This chain's CDR3 is CASSGQTYEQYF. CDR3 sequence (DNA): TGTGCCAGCAGCGGACAGACCTACGAGCAGTACTTC.

This clone was seen only once. The chain links TRBV28 to TRBJ2-7; D not certain. This CDR3 spans 12 amino acids. Germline V gene data show CDR1 as MDHEN and CDR2 as SYDVKM. Trimming pared 5 bases from V and 5 bases from J, leaving 10 bases between. The CDR3 sequence is CASSPPHDEQYF. Written as DNA, the CDR3 is TGTGCCAGCAGTCCCCCCCATGACGAGCAGTACTTC.

The chain recombines TRBV5-1 with TRBJ1-4, with D perhaps matching TRBD1 (5 bases). The CDR3 totals 14 residues. V lost 1 base and J 5 bases, leaving 9 bases between the germline ends. Germline V gene data show CDR1 as SGHRS and CDR2 as YFSETQ. The CDR3 coding sequence is TGCGCCAGCAGCTTGATGGCAGGGAATGAAAAACTGTTTTTT. Amino acid sequence: CASSLMAGNEKLFF. The variable domain in full, with the rest retrieved from reference TRBV5-1 and TRBJ1-4, is KAGVTQTPRYLIKTRGQQVTLSCSPISGHRSVSWYQQTPGQGLQFLFEYFSETQRNKGNFPGRFSGRQFSNSRSEMNVSTLELGDSALYLCASSLMAGNEKLFFGSGTQLSVL.

J is TRBJ2-5 and V is TRBV10-3; D is undetermined. The germline V gene encodes CDR1 ENHRY and CDR2 SYGVKD. Trimming pared 2 bases from V and 3 bases from J, leaving 7 bases between. The length of the CDR3 is 13 residues. This CDR3 reads CAISERQKETQYF. As DNA, the CDR3 is TGTGCCATCAGTGAGCGCCAGAAAGAGACCCAGTACTTC.

The genes are TRBV5-1 and TRBJ1-2; 12 nucleotides align to TRBD1. The CDR3 runs 14 residues. CDR1 is SGHRS and CDR2 is YFSETQ in the germline V gene. With V trimmed by 4 bases and J by 6 bases, 4 bases remained unmatched. The CDR3 DNA sequence: TGCGCCAGCAGCGGGGGACAGGGGGCGGATGGCTACACCTTC. Translated: CASSGGQGADGYTF.

J is TRBJ2-3 and V is TRBV19; possible D gene TRBD2, 7 bases. CDR1 is LNHDA and CDR2 is SQIVND in the germline V gene (reference sequence). This CDR3 spans 15 amino acids. Trimming pared 8 bases from V and 2 bases from J, leaving 17 bases between. The CDR3 region is CASGLVTGNTDTQYF. In DNA, the CDR3 is TGTGCCAGTGGACTAGTCACAGGGAACACAGATACGCAGTATTTT.

The V and J genes are TRBV27 and TRBJ2-1; 7 positions agree with TRBD2. The CDR3 spans 15 residues. The V segment lost 4 bases and the J segment 5 bases; nucleotides outside the gene matches: 8. CDR1 and CDR2 (germline): MNHEY, SMNVEV (reference sequence). CDR3 in DNA: TGTGCCAGCAGTTCTCGCGGGGGATCTCACAATGAGCAGTTCTTC. It encodes CASSSRGGSHNEQFF.

Here the CDR3 reads CASSLEGAKNIQYF. The CDR3 bases are TGCGCCAGCAGCTTGGAGGGGGCCAAAAACATTCAGTACTTC. The J gene is TRBJ2-4, the V gene TRBV5-1; perhaps TRBD1 as D (5 bases). The length of the CDR3 is 14 residues. The V gene lost 0 bases and the J gene lost 1 base, with 5 bases spanning the gap. Germline V gene lookup returns CDR1 SGHRS and CDR2 YFSETQ.

The CDR3 protein is CASSVTGGNTEAFF. CDR3 coding DNA: TGTGCCAGTAGTGTCACAGGGGGGAACACTGAAGCTTTCTTT. The chain joins TRBV19 to TRBJ1-1, with 8 positions matching TRBD1. The CDR3 runs to 14 residues. CDR1 is LNHDA, CDR2 SQIVND, per germline (reference sequence). V shed 5 bases and J 1 base; nucleotides not matched to a gene: 3. Full variable domain (outside the CDR3, taken from reference TRBV19 and TRBJ1-1): DGGITQSPKYLFRKEGQNVTLSCEQNLNHDAMYWYRQDPGQGLRLIYYSQIVNDFQKGDIAEGYSVSREKKESFPLTVTSAQKNPTAFYLCASSVTGGNTEAFFGQGTRLTVV.

This clone has just one count. This chain connects TRBV6-5 to TRBJ1-3; D is undetermined. Germline CDR1 is MNHEY and CDR2 is SVGAGI. The ends were cut back, 6 bases at V and 0 bases at J, with 12 bases in the middle. This CDR3 has 15 amino acids. CDR3 coding DNA: TGTGCCAGCAGCCCCGGACGGGGCTCTGGAAACACCATATATTTT. Its translation: CASSPGRGSGNTIYF.

This chain connects TRBV4-3 to TRBJ2-1; 14 positions agree with TRBD2. Germline V gene sequence: CDR1 LGHNA, CDR2 YSLEER. The CDR3 length is 17 residues. With V trimmed by 1 base and J by 6 bases, 5 bases remained unmatched. CDR3: CASSQGPGTSGGNEQFF. DNA for the CDR3: TGCGCCAGCAGCCAAGGTCCCGGGACTAGCGGGGGCAATGAGCAGTTCTTC.

The J gene is TRBJ2-2, the V gene TRBV7-9, with 8 positions matching TRBD1. Germline V CDR1 and CDR2: SEHNR, FQNEAQ (reference sequence). V shed 2 bases and J 10 bases; nucleotides not matched to a gene: 9. The CDR3 totals 15 residues. The CDR3 DNA reads as TGTGCCAGCAGCTTAATTAAGACAGGGGCGAAGGAGCTGTTTTTT. This codes for CASSLIKTGAKELFF.

This clone was observed once. The chain employs TRBV4-3 and TRBJ2-7, with D possibly being TRBD1 (6 bases). This CDR3 is 14 amino acids long. The germline V gene encodes CDR1 LGHNA and CDR2 YSLEER. V lost 2 bases and J 2 bases, leaving 10 bases between the germline ends. The CDR3 protein is CASSQTQGPYEQYF. In nucleotides, the CDR3 is TGCGCCAGCAGCCAAACCCAGGGGCCCTACGAGCAGTACTTC.